A selection of T cell receptor beta chains follows, all from one sample in a study of blood T cell repertoires in COVID-19. TCRdb keeps only in-frame clones here, not all; method: immunoSEQ multiplex PCR. Counted here are roughly 150,000 clones, around 82% occurring once; the ten biggest clones make up roughly 2%. Sequences were obtained from peripheral blood. Receptors were obtained from a woman of 80 years or more with acute or convalescent COVID-19. Each CDR3 is given with its conserved first and last residue. A D gene is named only where the DNA matches it firmly. Only some rows state a clone size, as once, few, many or a class for expanded clones.

J	size	D	V	DNA	CDR3
TRBJ1-1	NA	TRBD1	TRBV7-2	TGTGCCAGCAGCTTAGAATTACAGGGGAGTAAAGCTTTCTTT	CASSLELQGSKAFF
TRBJ2-7	NA	TRBD2	TRBV30	TGTGCCTGGAGTGTAGTAGCGGGAGTTGGGCAGTACTTC	CAWSVVAGVGQYF
TRBJ1-2	few	NA	TRBV2	TGTGCCAGCAGTGAGCAGGGCTATGGCTACACCTTC	CASSEQGYGYTF
TRBJ2-2	NA	TRBD1	TRBV19	TGTGCCAGTAGGGGACAGCTTAACACCGGGGAGCTGTTTTTT	CASRGQLNTGELFF
TRBJ2-5	once	TRBD2	TRBV19	TGTGCCAGTACCGGAGCGGGGGGTGAGACCCAGTACTTC	CASTGAGGETQYF
TRBJ1-2	NA	NA	TRBV30	TGTGCCTGGAACCCGGGACACCGCCCAGGCTACACCTTC	CAWNPGHRPGYTF
TRBJ1-2	NA	TRBD1	TRBV5-1	TGCGCCAGCAGCATTCCGGGACAGGGAGGGTATGGCTACACCTTC	CASSIPGQGGYGYTF
TRBJ2-7	NA	NA	TRBV18	TGTGCCAGCTCACGAACAGGGTCGTACGAGCAGTACTTC	CASSRTGSYEQYF
TRBJ2-7	NA	TRBD2	TRBV9	TGTGCCAGCAGCGTAGCCAGCGGGGGCTACGAGCAGTACTTC	CASSVASGGYEQYF
TRBJ1-1	once	NA	TRBV6-2/TRBV6-3	TGTGCCAGCACCCCGTTGGCGCCCAGAGGGACTGAAGCTTTCTTT	CASTPLAPRGTEAFF
TRBJ2-1	NA	TRBD2	TRBV28	TGTGCCAGTGAGGGACTAGCGGGGTCGAATGAGCAGTTCTTC	CASEGLAGSNEQFF
TRBJ2-7	NA	NA	TRBV18	TGTGCCAGCTCACCCAGTTCGTATTACGAGCAGTACTTC	CASSPSSYYEQYF
TRBJ1-3	NA	TRBD1	TRBV4-2	TGTGCCAGCAGCCAAGAAACAGGGGTAACCTCTGGAAACACCATATATTTT	CASSQETGVTSGNTIYF
TRBJ2-5	once	TRBD2	TRBV5-6	TGTGCCAGCAGCATTCCTAGCGGGGGGGGAGAGACCCAGTACTTC	CASSIPSGGGETQYF
TRBJ2-7	few	NA	TRBV30	TGTGCCCGTGCAGGGGTGTACGAGCAGTACTTC	CARAGVYEQYF
TRBJ2-7	NA	TRBD1	TRBV9	TGTGCCAGCAGCGTACGGGACAGCTCCTACGAGCAGTACTTC	CASSVRDSSYEQYF
TRBJ2-7	NA	TRBD2	TRBV3-1/TRBV3-2	TGTGCCAGCAGCCACACTAGCGGGGGGTCACGGGAGCAGTACTTC	CASSHTSGGSREQYF
TRBJ1-1	NA	TRBD1	TRBV7-9	TGTGCCAGCAGCTTAGGTGACAGGGGAAGGGCGAAGAACACTGAAGCTTTCTTT	CASSLGDRGRAKNTEAFF